The entry below gives a single T cell receptor (beta chain) sequence along with its context. What it binds is unknown. This specimen comes from a study of human T cells and chemical hapten exposure. Time point indicated: pre-sensitization, week 0. Indicated treatment: therapeutic diphenylcyclopropenone sensitization with weekly scalp DPC. Each patch test followed a blood draw. Points from the study as a whole: Healthy individuals' immune responses may differ from those of donors, who had alopecia. Unchanged with DPC sensitization were TCRs above 1 in 1000 frequency.

TCRdb fed the RACE reads into MiXCR, producing one record per CDR3 protein. The sample includes around 380,000 distinct CDR3 sequences, around 5.5% seen only once; the top ten take about 7.7%. The sequence came from a woman younger than 30 with alopecia areata. Some clones in this sample may be carry-over from other donors' samples. The material sequenced was whole blood, taken in connection with sensitization to the hapten diphenylcyclopropenone (DPC).

CDR3 region: CASGLNTGGSTDTQYF. CDR3 DNA sequence: TGTGCTAGTGGTTTGAATACAGGGGGCTCCACAGATACGCAGTATTTT. The genes are TRBV12-5 and TRBJ2-3, with 9 bases matching TRBD1. V lost 2 bases and J lost 2; bases outside the gene matches: 5. CDR3 length: 16 residues. The germline CDR1 and CDR2 sequences are LGHNT and FRNRAP.